The clone carrying this TCR beta chain came up a few times. The target antigen is unknown. TCRdb reprocessed the reads with MiXCR, giving one entry per CDR3 protein. The sample records some 300,000 distinct CDR3 sequences, about 9.2% being singletons. This specimen comes from a study of T cell repertoires in cytomegalovirus infection. Looking at the study overall: Through public TCR beta signatures, both CMV infection and matching HLA type were indicated.

V lost 4 bases and J lost 9, with 17 bases in between. The CDR3 spans 14 residues. Germline V gene lookup returns CDR1 SGHDT and CDR2 YYEEEE. Regarding the study as a whole: Across the ex vivo response, the dominant clonotypes were HLA-C-restricted CMV-specific TCR beta clonotypes. Based on cumulative public TCR beta family frequency, carriers of CMV plus the relevant HLA were identified.

The sequenced sample was PBMCs. The rearrangement links TRBV5-6 to TRBJ1-5; D is perhaps TRBD1 (5 bases). This receptor was obtained from a human donor in good health (CMV status not recorded). Some clones in this sample may be carry-over from other donors' samples. The CDR3 DNA is TGTGCCAGCAGCCTCGGACACGGATCGAGGCCCCAGCATTTT. Protein sequence: CASSLGHGSRPQHF.